Below, 22 T cell receptor beta chains from the same sample are listed, as sequenced in a study of cytomegalovirus exposure and HLA in healthy donors (TCRdb year 2017). Library preparation used the immunoSEQ multiplex PCR assay. Held by TCRdb, this immuneACCESS table contains in-frame sequences only and omits some clones. Under half of the omission traces to an unresolved V gene where checked; the cause of the rest is unknown. Recorded for this sample are 150,000 to 200,000 clones; around 85% of them occurred a single time. The ten biggest clones cover approximately 2.3% of the sample. The sample was PBMCs. Every receptor here comes from a man younger than 40 in good health and CMV-seropositive.

The V and J genes are TRBV6-1 and TRBJ2-3; the match to TRBD2 covers 7 bases. The germline CDR1 and CDR2 sequences are MNHNS and SASEGT. V was pared by 0 bases and J by 0 bases, with 3 bases of the junction left unmatched. The CDR3 spans 16 residues. The CDR3 coding sequence is TGTGCCAGCAGTGAAGCCCGCGGGGGTAGCACAGATACGCAGTATTTT. It translates to CASSEARGGSTDTQYF.

The V call is TRBV7-8, the J call TRBJ1-1; D unclear. Trimming left V 5 bases short and J 5 bases short, with 9 bases between. The CDR3 is made up of 12 amino acids. The V gene's germline CDR1 is SGHVS and CDR2 FQNEAQ. The CDR3 region has the DNA TGTGCCAGCAGCGAGATTACGACTGAAGCTTTCTTT. It codes for CASSEITTEAFF.

This clone has just a few counts. This chain connects TRBV29-1 to TRBJ1-5, with 7 bases aligning to TRBD1. Germline assignment: CDR1 SQVTM and CDR2 ANQGSEA. Trimming removed 6 bases from V and 5 bases from J; junction bases left unmatched: 10. The CDR3 is made up of 14 amino acids. CDR3 DNA: TGCAGCGTCGCGGAGACAGGGAAGGATCAGCCCCAGCATTTT. Translation gives CSVAETGKDQPQHF.

The genes are TRBV7-9 and TRBJ2-5; D is possibly TRBD2 (7 bases). The germline CDR1 and CDR2 sequences are SEHNR and FQNEAQ (reference sequence). Trimming left V 5 bases short and J 5 bases short, with 15 bases between. This CDR3 has 14 amino acids. Here the CDR3 reads CASSLGGGGETQYF. DNA for the CDR3: TGTGCCAGCAGCCTAGGCGGGGGCGGGGAGACCCAGTACTTC.

The chain combines TRBV19 with TRBJ2-1; D remains unclear. With 7 bases removed from V and 0 bases from J, the gap between germline ends came to 13 bases. CDR1 and CDR2 (germline): LNHDA, SQIVND (reference sequence). CDR3 length: 15 residues. The CDR3 loop reads CASTPNPSSYNEQFF. Written as DNA, the CDR3 is TGTGCCAGTACCCCTAATCCGAGCTCCTACAATGAGCAGTTCTTC.

The chain has TRBV7-2 and TRBJ2-3, with 8 bases lining up with TRBD2. The germline V gene encodes CDR1 SGHTA and CDR2 FQGNSA. V dropped 6 bases and J dropped 1; count of bases not matched to a gene: 9. CDR3 length: 16 amino acids. The chain's CDR3 is CASRSRLASRTDTQYF. The CDR3 bases are TGTGCCAGCAGATCGCGACTAGCGAGCCGCACAGATACGCAGTATTTT.

This clone is deemed medium-sized (0.01 to 0.1%). The chain has TRBV7-2 and TRBJ2-7, with 10 bases matching TRBD1. The CDR3 is 15 residues long. CDR1 and CDR2 (germline): SGHTA, FQGNSA. Unmatched junction bases numbered 7, after V lost 5 bases and J lost 3 bases. The DNA for the CDR3 is TGTGCCAGCAGCGCCGGGACAGGGGACGGCTACGAGCAGTACTTC. Translation: CASSAGTGDGYEQYF.

This rearrangement joins TRBV7-9 to TRBJ1-5; no firm D call. The CDR3 has 14 residues. CDR1 is SEHNR and CDR2 is FQNEAQ in the germline V gene (reference sequence). Trimming shortened V by 3 bases and J by 4 bases, and 10 bases separated the two germline ends. CDR3 protein: CASSFNSPNQPQHF. The CDR3 DNA reads as TGTGCCAGCAGCTTTAACAGCCCGAATCAGCCCCAGCATTTT.

The chain joins TRBV11-2 to TRBJ1-2, with 10 bases that match TRBD1. The CDR3 has 14 amino acids. The V gene end was trimmed by 3 bases and the J gene end by 4 bases; junction bases not matched to a gene: 2. The germline V gene has CDR1 SGHAT and CDR2 FQNNGV. The CDR3 nucleotides read TGTGCCAGCAGCTTGACAGGGGGCGGCTATGGCTACACCTTC. It yields the protein CASSLTGGGYGYTF. The whole variable domain, filled in from reference TRBV11-2 and TRBJ1-2, reads EAGVAQSPRYKIIEKRQSVAFWCNPISGHATLYWYQQILGQGPKLLIQFQNNGVVDDSQLPKDRFSAERLKGVDSTLKIQPAKLEDSAVYLCASSLTGGGYGYTFGSGTRLTVV.

V gene TRBV6-5 combines with J gene TRBJ1-5; TRBD1 might be the D (6 bases). Trimming left V 7 bases short and J 2 bases short, with 9 bases between. The CDR3 runs 13 residues. Germline-derived CDR1 and CDR2 are MNHEY and SVGAGI. The CDR3 is CASNRDGNQPQHF. CDR3 bases: TGTGCCAGCAACAGGGATGGCAATCAGCCCCAGCATTTT.

The genes are TRBV19 and TRBJ1-5, with 8 nucleotides matching TRBD1. With V trimmed by 3 bases and J by 8 bases, 6 bases remained unmatched. The CDR3 is 14 amino acids. CDR1 is LNHDA, CDR2 SQIVND, per germline (reference sequence). The CDR3 DNA reads TGTGCCAGTAGTATGTGGACAGGGAGGGAGCCCCAGCATTTT. Its protein is CASSMWTGREPQHF.

The chain couples TRBV19 to TRBJ2-1, with TRBD2 matching over 7 bases. V dropped 5 bases and J dropped 10; count of bases not matched to a gene: 20. Germline V gives CDR1 LNHDA, CDR2 SQIVND (reference sequence). The CDR3 is 17 amino acids. The CDR3 bases are TGTGCCAGTAGTCCGACGTGGAGCGGGGATTTGGTTGGGGAGCAGTTCTTC. Translated, it gives CASSPTWSGDLVGEQFF.

This chain links TRBV14 with TRBJ1-1; TRBD1 aligns across 7 bases. The CDR3 runs to 16 residues. The germline gives CDR1 SGHDN, CDR2 FVKESK. The V segment lost 5 bases and the J segment 0 bases; nucleotides outside the gene matches: 9. Here the CDR3 reads CASSSLTGVMNTEAFF. The CDR3 region has the DNA TGTGCCAGCAGCTCCCTTACAGGGGTGATGAACACTGAAGCTTTCTTT.

The chain recombines TRBV9 with TRBJ2-5, with 8 bases matching TRBD2. The CDR3 has 18 residues. V gave up 3 bases and J gave up 5 bases; unmatched junction bases: 18. In germline, CDR1 is SGDLS, CDR2 YYNGEE. This CDR3 reads CASSARLTSGGLRETQYF. CDR3 bases: TGTGCCAGCAGCGCCCGACTTACCAGCGGGGGCCTTCGGGAGACCCAGTACTTC.

The chain has TRBV19 and TRBJ1-1; unclear D gene. V was trimmed by 7 bases and J by 5 bases, leaving 8 bases between them. CDR1 LNHDA and CDR2 SQIVND come from the germline V gene (reference sequence). This CDR3 has 11 residues. Written as DNA, the CDR3 is TGTGCCAGTAACCCGGGTACTGAAGCTTTCTTT. The encoded protein is CASNPGTEAFF.

V and J are TRBV6-5 and TRBJ1-1, with TRBD1 identical over 7 bases. The CDR3 is 14 amino acids. Germline CDR1 and CDR2: MNHEY and SVGAGI. V lost 4 bases to trimming and J lost 6 bases; unmatched junction nucleotides: 8. CDR3 sequence: CASSLGQSSPEAFF. The CDR3 DNA reads as TGTGCCAGCAGTTTGGGACAGTCCTCCCCTGAAGCTTTCTTT.

The CDR3 DNA follows: TGTGCCAGCAGCCCCTCCGGACGGGGTAACTATGGCTACACCTTC. Translating gives CASSPSGRGNYGYTF. V gene TRBV7-2 combines with J gene TRBJ1-2, with unresolved D. The ends were cut back, 5 bases at V and 1 base at J, with 14 bases in the middle. Per germline, CDR1 SGHTA and CDR2 FQGNSA. The CDR3 totals 15 residues. The entire variable domain, with the rest obtained from reference TRBV7-2 and TRBJ1-2, is as follows: GAGVSQSPSNKVTEKGKDVELRCDPISGHTALYWYRQSLGQGLEFLIYFQGNSAPDKSGLPSDRFSAERTGGSVSTLTIQRTQQEDSAVYLCASSPSGRGNYGYTFGSGTRLTVV.

The chain has TRBV27 and TRBJ2-7; 8 bases line up with TRBD1. CDR1 is MNHEY and CDR2 is SMNVEV in the germline V gene (reference sequence). The V gene end was trimmed by 3 bases and the J gene end by 3 bases; junction bases not matched to a gene: 7. CDR3 length: 15 amino acids. CDR3 sequence (DNA): TGTGCCAGCAGTTTCGGGGGACAGGAACTCTACGAGCAGTACTTC. Its protein is CASSFGGQELYEQYF.

The V and J genes are TRBV12-5 and TRBJ1-4, with D possibly being TRBD1 (5 bases). Trimming took off 2 bases at V and 8 bases at J, with 21 bases between the two ends. Looked up from germline, CDR1 is LGHNT and CDR2 is FRNRAP. The length of the CDR3 is 17 residues. The DNA of the CDR3 is TGTGCTAGTGGTTTGCAACAAGGGGCGGCTGAGCTCGAAAAACTGTTTTTT. Amino acids: CASGLQQGAAELEKLFF.

The chain links TRBV11-2 to TRBJ2-7; 7 bases agree with TRBD2. This CDR3 comprises 13 residues. Germline lookup yields CDR1 SGHAT and CDR2 FQNNGV. Germline trimming cut 3 bases from V and 3 bases from J; bases unmatched to any gene: 2. CDR3 loop: CASSFAGDYEQYF. The CDR3 DNA is TGTGCCAGCAGCTTTGCGGGGGACTACGAGCAGTACTTC.

The V and J genes are TRBV5-4 and TRBJ2-3; possibly TRBD2 for D (5 bases). There are 15 residues in the CDR3. V dropped 0 bases and J dropped 9 bases, with 17 bases sitting between them. Germline loops: CDR1 SGHNT, CDR2 YYREEE (reference sequence). CDR3 region: CASSLAGGPEGTQYF. The CDR3 nucleotides are TGTGCCAGCAGCTTGGCGGGCGGCCCCGAGGGCACGCAGTATTTT.

This clone has more than one count but fewer than ten. The rearrangement joins TRBV27 to TRBJ2-7; no clear D. The CDR3 consists of 15 residues. CDR1 and CDR2 (germline): MNHEY, SMNVEV (reference sequence). V was trimmed by 4 bases and J by 3 bases, leaving 16 bases between them. CDR3 bases: TGTGCCAGCAGTTCGACCCCCGGGTGGGTCTACGAGCAGTACTTC. It is translated as CASSSTPGWVYEQYF.